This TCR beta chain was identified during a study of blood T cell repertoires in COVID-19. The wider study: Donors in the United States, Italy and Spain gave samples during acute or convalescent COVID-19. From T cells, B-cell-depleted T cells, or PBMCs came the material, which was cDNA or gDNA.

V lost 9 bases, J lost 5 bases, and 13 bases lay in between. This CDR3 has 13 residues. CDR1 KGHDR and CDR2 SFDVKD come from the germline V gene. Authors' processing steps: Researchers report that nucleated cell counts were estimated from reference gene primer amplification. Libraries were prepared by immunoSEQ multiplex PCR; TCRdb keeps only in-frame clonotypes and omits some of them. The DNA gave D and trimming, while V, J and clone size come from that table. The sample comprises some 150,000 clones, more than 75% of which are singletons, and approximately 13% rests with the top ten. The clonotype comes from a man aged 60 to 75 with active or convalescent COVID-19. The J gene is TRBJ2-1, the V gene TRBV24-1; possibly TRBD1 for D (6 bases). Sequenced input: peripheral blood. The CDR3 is CATSGTMNNEQFF. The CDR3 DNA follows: TGTGCCACCTCCGGGACAATGAACAATGAGCAGTTCTTC.